Here is one TCR beta chain with its context. 5'RACE primed at constant segments yielded TCR alpha and TCR beta cDNA libraries bearing sample barcodes and UMIs. TCRdb ran MiXCR on the 5' RACE reads and lists one entry per CDR3 protein. The data show about 400,000 distinct CDR3 sequences, about 22% seen once. This sample is drawn from a study of T-cell memory formation after mild COVID-19. Input material: PBMCs or a T cell subset sorted from them (not recorded which). This TCR was sampled from an adult woman who had mild COVID-19 (a few samples of this study predate the infection). Cell type and time point are not known.

The CDR3 sequence is CASSLAGAGSQYF. The CDR3 nucleotides are TGCGCCAGCAGCTTAGCGGGGGCTGGATCGCAGTATTTT. The V and J genes are TRBV5-1 and TRBJ2-3; TRBD2 aligns across 8 bases. V lost 2 bases, J lost 10 bases, and 6 bases stayed unmatched. Germline lookup yields CDR1 SGHRS and CDR2 YFSETQ. The CDR3 has 13 residues.